These 26 T cell receptor beta chains share one sample of origin, sequenced in a study of identifying expanded T cells in peripheral blood (dated by TCRdb to between 2017 and 2020). Library preparation used the immunoSEQ multiplex PCR assay. Imported from immuneACCESS, the table was reduced by TCRdb to in-frame sequences with V and J called. These copies leave out some clones; in studies compared against another copy, an unresolved V gene accounts for under half, and the cause of the remainder is not known. The sample profile shows under 95,000 clones; around 91% of them were found once. Of the sample, around 2.8% is held by the ten largest clones. The source material was blood. These receptors were taken from a person aged 18-70 years in good health.

The chain couples TRBV13 to TRBJ1-2; 8 bases are shared with TRBD1. V lost 2 bases and J lost 6; bases outside the gene matches: 8. Germline lookup yields CDR1 PRHDT and CDR2 FYEKMQ (reference sequence). CDR3 length: 15 amino acids. As DNA, the CDR3 is TGTGCCAGCAGCTTAACCCTTCAGGGGGCGCATGGCTACACCTTC. This translates into CASSLTLQGAHGYTF.

This chain links TRBV5-4 with TRBJ1-2; D may be TRBD1 (6 bases). The CDR3 runs 14 residues. V was cut by 2 bases and J by 7 bases, with 15 bases left in between. The germline V gene has CDR1 SGHNT and CDR2 YYREEE (reference sequence). The CDR3 DNA reads TGTGCCAGCAGCTTTTGGGTCAGGGGATCTGGCTACACCTTC. Protein product: CASSFWVRGSGYTF.

V is TRBV2 and J is TRBJ2-2, with 7 bases fitting TRBD2. V lost 5 bases to trimming and J lost 4 bases; unmatched junction nucleotides: 10. This CDR3 contains 16 residues. From germline, CDR1 is SNHLY and CDR2 FYNNEI. Written as DNA, the CDR3 is TGTGCCAGCAGTCTAGGTCTAGCGGTTATCACCGGGGAGCTGTTTTTT. Residues: CASSLGLAVITGELFF.

The chain employs TRBV21-1 and TRBJ1-2. TRBV21-1 is a known pseudogene. CDR3 length equals 13 residues. The CDR3 protein is CASSPRGSYGYTF. CDR3 DNA: TGTGCCAGCAGCCCGCGTGGAAGCTATGGCTACACCTTC.

This sequence joins TRBV6-5 and TRBJ1-2, with D maybe TRBD1 (5 bases). Trimming pared 2 bases from V and 0 bases from J, leaving 13 bases between. Germline CDR1 reads MNHEY; CDR2 reads SVGAGI. The CDR3 extends over 16 amino acids. The CDR3 DNA follows: TGTGCCAGCAGTTACGCCTCGGGACCGTCTAACTATGGCTACACCTTC. It specifies CASSYASGPSNYGYTF.

This clone showed up just a few times. The V gene is TRBV9, the J gene TRBJ1-1, with D possibly TRBD1 on 6 matching bases. CDR3 length: 15 amino acids. Trimming removed 3 bases from V and 0 bases from J, with 12 bases in between. Per the germline V gene, CDR1 is SGDLS and CDR2 is YYNGEE. CDR3 DNA: TGTGCCAGCAGCGCCCGCGACAGGATGAACACTGAAGCTTTCTTT. Translation gives CASSARDRMNTEAFF. Full variable domain (rest looked up from reference TRBV9 and TRBJ1-1): DSGVTQTPKHLITATGQRVTLRCSPRSGDLSVYWYQQSLDQGLQFLIQYYNGEERAKGNILERFSAQQFPDLHSELNLSSLELGDSALYFCASSARDRMNTEAFFGQGTRLTVV.

The rearrangement joins TRBV13 to TRBJ2-3; 15 bases map to TRBD2. After removal of 5 bases from V and 6 bases from J, the junction contained 18 bases not matched to a gene. The CDR3 loop spans 20 amino acids. CDR1 PRHDT and CDR2 FYEKMQ come from the germline V gene (reference sequence). This CDR3 reads CASSPGTSGGHIQTRDTQYF. The CDR3 nucleotides read TGTGCCAGCAGCCCCGGGACTAGCGGGGGGCACATACAAACGAGGGATACGCAGTATTTT.

The chain combines TRBV18 with TRBJ1-1, with TRBD1 as a possible D gene (5 bases). Germline-derived CDR1 and CDR2 are KGHSH and LQKENI. V was shortened by 6 bases and J by 2 bases, with 10 bases between the two germline ends. This CDR3 is 13 amino acids long. The CDR3 region is CASSRGFNTEAFF. The CDR3 nucleotides are TGTGCCAGCTCTCGGGGCTTTAACACTGAAGCTTTCTTT.

This clone has a handful of counts. The chain combines TRBV27 with TRBJ1-3; no firm D call. CDR1 and CDR2 from the germline V gene are MNHEY and SMNVEV (reference sequence). The CDR3 is 14 amino acids. V was pared by 4 bases and J by 2 bases, with 9 bases between. The CDR3 DNA follows: TGTGCCAGCAGTTCCTCTCTTGCTGGAAACACCATATATTTT. Its translation is CASSSSLAGNTIYF.

This chain links TRBV28 with TRBJ1-4, with TRBD1 matching over 7 bases. The J segment lost 4 bases and the V segment lost 6 bases, leaving 5 bases of the junction unmatched. Germline V gene sequence: CDR1 MDHEN, CDR2 SYDVKM. The CDR3 spans 14 residues. The CDR3 reads CASSLQGINEKLFF. Here the CDR3 DNA reads TGTGCCAGCAGCCTACAGGGGATTAATGAAAAACTGTTTTTT.

The chain couples TRBV4-3 to TRBJ2-1; D not resolved. The CDR3 is 16 amino acids. Germline lookup yields CDR1 LGHNA and CDR2 YSLEER. The V gene lost 0 bases and the J gene lost 4 bases, with 13 bases spanning the gap. CDR3 region: CASSQDWLAFYNEQFF. The CDR3 DNA follows: TGCGCCAGCAGCCAAGATTGGCTCGCATTTTACAATGAGCAGTTCTTC.

In its sample, this clone was seen once. The V and J genes are TRBV14 and TRBJ1-2; the match to TRBD1 covers 7 bases. Losses at the gene ends were 4 bases for V and 7 bases for J; bases not matched to a gene: 6. The CDR3 runs to 13 residues. From germline, CDR1 is SGHDN and CDR2 FVKESK. The CDR3 is CASSPGTVFGYTF. The CDR3 nucleotides read TGTGCCAGCAGCCCCGGGACAGTTTTTGGCTACACCTTC.

J is TRBJ2-2 and V is TRBV9; 7 nucleotides match TRBD2. Germline lookup yields CDR1 SGDLS and CDR2 YYNGEE. V gave up 0 bases and J gave up 5 bases; unmatched junction bases: 10. CDR3 size: 17 residues. CDR3 amino acids: CASSVGEGLARTGELFF. CDR3 coding DNA: TGTGCCAGCAGCGTAGGGGAGGGTCTAGCGAGAACCGGGGAGCTGTTTTTT.

The chain combines TRBV4-2 with TRBJ2-1, with D perhaps TRBD1 (6 bases). V was pared by 5 bases and J by 5 bases, with 22 bases between. CDR3 length equals 17 residues. Per germline, CDR1 LGHNA and CDR2 YNFKEQ. The CDR3 loop reads CASSLDPGGQYNNEQFF. CDR3 DNA sequence: TGTGCCAGCAGCTTGGATCCCGGAGGACAGTATAACAATGAGCAGTTCTTC.

The chain links TRBV18 to TRBJ2-3; 10 positions agree with TRBD1. Germline CDR1 reads KGHSH; CDR2 reads LQKENI. Losses at the gene ends were 2 bases for V and 1 base for J; bases not matched to a gene: 6. This CDR3 comprises 17 residues. CDR3 protein: CASSPGRTGGRTDTQYF. Here the CDR3 DNA reads TGTGCCAGCTCACCAGGGCGGACAGGGGGTCGCACAGATACGCAGTATTTT.

The CDR3 DNA reads as TGTGCCAGCAGCTTATTCGTCGAGACGGGATACGAGCAGTACTTC. Its protein is CASSLFVETGYEQYF. V and J are TRBV7-2 and TRBJ2-7, with D possibly matching TRBD2 (5 bases). The CDR3 is made up of 15 amino acids. V dropped 2 bases and J dropped 4 bases, with 15 bases sitting between them. Germline V gene sequence: CDR1 SGHTA, CDR2 FQGNSA. Based on the CDR3 plus reference TRBV7-2 and TRBJ2-7, the full variable domain is GAGVSQSPSNKVTEKGKDVELRCDPISGHTALYWYRQSLGQGLEFLIYFQGNSAPDKSGLPSDRFSAERTGGSVSTLTIQRTQQEDSAVYLCASSLFVETGYEQYFGPGTRLTVT.

This clone came up a few times. The chain has TRBV7-2 and TRBJ2-6; D is undetermined. The V and J ends lost 0 bases and 4 bases respectively, with 7 bases between them. Germline CDR1 and CDR2: SGHTA and FQGNSA. The CDR3 is 15 amino acids. The CDR3: CASSLAVFGANVLTF. The DNA of the CDR3 is TGTGCCAGCAGCTTAGCTGTTTTCGGGGCCAACGTCCTGACTTTC.

The chain carries TRBV6-1 and TRBJ1-6, with D tentatively TRBD1 (5 bases). Trimming shortened V by 6 bases and J by 8 bases, and 8 bases separated the two germline ends. In germline, CDR1 is MNHNS, CDR2 SASEGT. CDR3 length: 12 amino acids. CDR3 protein: CASSVGDSPLHF. The DNA for the CDR3 is TGTGCCAGCAGCGTGGGGGATTCACCCCTCCACTTT.

The gene calls are TRBV9 and TRBJ2-5; unclear D gene. The CDR3 loop spans 15 amino acids. CDR1 is SGDLS and CDR2 is YYNGEE in the germline V gene. Trimming removed 4 bases at V and 3 bases at J, with 16 bases between. The CDR3 bases are TGTGCCAGCAGCTTCCGCGGCCTGGGCAAAGAGACCCAGTACTTC. The encoded protein is CASSFRGLGKETQYF. Filled out from reference TRBV9 and TRBJ2-5, the complete variable domain reads DSGVTQTPKHLITATGQRVTLRCSPRSGDLSVYWYQQSLDQGLQFLIQYYNGEERAKGNILERFSAQQFPDLHSELNLSSLELGDSALYFCASSFRGLGKETQYFGPGTRLLVL.

The chain links TRBV7-9 to TRBJ2-5; D gene uncertain. Per germline, CDR1 SEHNR and CDR2 FQNEAQ (reference sequence). Trimming removed 3 bases from V and 5 bases from J, with 7 bases in between. This CDR3 is 12 amino acids long. As DNA, the CDR3 is TGTGCCAGCAGCTTCGGTGGGGAGACCCAGTACTTC. The encoded protein is CASSFGGETQYF.

This chain links TRBV25-1 with TRBJ2-5; 9 nucleotides match TRBD2. Germline values: CDR1 MGHDK, CDR2 SYGVNS. This CDR3 has 14 residues. V lost 4 bases to trimming and J lost 4 bases; unmatched junction nucleotides: 4. The CDR3 region has the DNA TGTGCCAGCAGTGGTAGCGGGAGACCAGAGACCCAGTACTTC. Translating gives CASSGSGRPETQYF.

The chain employs TRBV13 and TRBJ2-1, with 9 bases aligning to TRBD2. This CDR3 is 15 amino acids long. In germline, CDR1 is PRHDT, CDR2 FYEKMQ (reference sequence). With 2 bases clipped from V and 4 bases from J, the junction kept 3 bases outside the gene matches. This CDR3 reads CASSLRTSDYNEQFF. The DNA for the CDR3 is TGTGCCAGCAGCTTACGGACTAGCGATTACAATGAGCAGTTCTTC.

J is TRBJ2-1 and V is TRBV5-6; the D gene could be TRBD1 or TRBD2 (6 bases each). V was pared by 1 base and J by 7 bases, with 9 bases between. The CDR3 has 13 amino acids. Per the germline V gene, CDR1 is SGHDT and CDR2 is YYEEEE. As DNA, the CDR3 is TGTGCCAGCAGCTTGAGGGGGGCGAATGAGCAGTTCTTC. Protein: CASSLRGANEQFF.

This clone was seen once. This chain connects TRBV19 to TRBJ1-5; TRBD1 agrees at 10 bases. Trimming removed 7 bases from V and 5 bases from J; junction bases left unmatched: 5. CDR3 length: 14 amino acids. CDR1 and CDR2 (germline): LNHDA, SQIVND (reference sequence). The CDR3 loop is CASKDRGPDQPQHF. The CDR3 DNA sequence: TGTGCCAGTAAAGACAGGGGGCCGGATCAGCCCCAGCATTTT.

The rearrangement uses TRBV7-9 and TRBJ1-1; weak D call: TRBD1 (6 bases). The V end lost 2 bases, the J end lost 8 bases, and 9 bases lay between the germline ends. Germline V gene sequence: CDR1 SEHNR, CDR2 FQNEAQ (reference sequence). The CDR3 is 12 amino acids. In DNA, the CDR3 is TGTGCCAGCAGCTTAAAGACAGGAGAAGCTTTCTTT. It translates to CASSLKTGEAFF.

The rearrangement joins TRBV5-6 to TRBJ2-1, with 12 positions matching TRBD1. The V gene end was trimmed by 4 bases and the J gene end by 6 bases; junction bases not matched to a gene: 2. The CDR3 runs 14 residues. Germline CDR1 and CDR2: SGHDT and YYEEEE. The CDR3 reads CASSPGQGANEQFF. CDR3 bases: TGTGCCAGCAGCCCGGGACAGGGGGCCAATGAGCAGTTCTTC.